This is a list of T cell receptor beta chains from one sample in a study of blood T cell repertoires in COVID-19. Data came from immunoSEQ multiplex PCR; TCRdb stores just in-frame clones and leaves some out. The top ten clones hold about 10% of a sample with over 130,000 clones, about nine tenths of them seen once. Sequences were obtained from peripheral blood. The receptors stem from a woman of 80 years or more with acute or convalescent COVID-19. The CDR3 runs from the conserved cysteine through the conserved F or W. The order of the fields is D gene, clone size, V gene, J gene, CDR3 DNA, CDR3 protein. D genes are given only for firm matches. Size is stated for part of the rows, as once, few or many counts, or as a class when the clone is expanded.

TRBD1	NA	TRBV4-1	TRBJ1-6	TGCGCCAGCAGCCCGGGACAGGGGAGCTCCTATAATTCACCCCTCCACTTT	CASSPGQGSSYNSPLHF
TRBD2	NA	TRBV10-3	TRBJ2-7	TGTGCCATCTGGGGGGGTGGGGCGTACTACGAGCAGTACTTC	CAIWGGGAYYEQYF
NA	NA	TRBV9	TRBJ2-5	TGTGCCAGCAGCAGGGGCCGGCAAGAGACCCAGTACTTC	CASSRGRQETQYF
NA	NA	TRBV5-6	TRBJ2-3	TGTGCCAGCAGCCCAAATAACAGGGGCACAGATACGCAGTATTTT	CASSPNNRGTDTQYF
TRBD2	NA	TRBV7-9	TRBJ2-1	TGTGCCAGCAGCTTCGGACTAGCGGGGGGTGGTAATGAGCAGTTCTTC	CASSFGLAGGGNEQFF
TRBD2	NA	TRBV19	TRBJ2-1	TGTGCCAGTAGTACCGGGGGGGCCCCCTACAATGAGCAGTTCTTC	CASSTGGAPYNEQFF
TRBD1	NA	TRBV5-1	TRBJ1-1	TGCGCCAGCAGCTTGGGGACAGGGAAGATGAACACTGAAGCTTTCTTT	CASSLGTGKMNTEAFF
TRBD1	once	TRBV19	TRBJ1-1	TGTGCCAGTAGTATAGGGAGGGGGCAGGTGAACACTGAAGCTTTCTTT	CASSIGRGQVNTEAFF
NA	NA	TRBV23-1	TRBJ1-2	TGCGCCAGCGCCGGGGGGGCCATCTATGGCTACACCTTC	CASAGGAIYGYTF
TRBD1	NA	TRBV3-1/TRBV3-2	TRBJ1-2	TGTGCCAGCAGCCAGTGGGACAGGGCGAACTATGGCTACACCTTC	CASSQWDRANYGYTF
TRBD1	NA	TRBV9	TRBJ2-2	TGTGCCAGCAGCGTAGCCCCGGGGGGACAGGGGGCGTCGGGAACCGGGGAGCTGTTTTTT	CASSVAPGGQGASGTGELFF
NA	NA	TRBV5-4	TRBJ2-5	TGTGCCAGCAGCTCCGGGGAGTACCCGACACAAGAGACCCAGTACTTC	CASSSGEYPTQETQYF
TRBD1	NA	TRBV6-5	TRBJ2-5	TGTGCCAGCAGGGGACAGGGAGAGACCCAGTACTTC	CASRGQGETQYF
TRBD1	NA	TRBV7-3	TRBJ2-7	TGTGCCAGCAGCTTAGCCGGGACAGATACCTACGAGCAGTACTTC	CASSLAGTDTYEQYF
NA	NA	TRBV5-1	TRBJ2-7	TGCGCCAGCAGCTTGGAATTATCCTACGAGCAGTACTTC	CASSLELSYEQYF
TRBD1	NA	TRBV7-3	TRBJ1-1	TGTGCCAGCAGCTTAACCCAACAGGGGGAAGCTTTCTTT	CASSLTQQGEAFF
NA	NA	TRBV14	TRBJ2-1	TGTGCCAGCAGCCTAGGCTCAGGGTGGAATGAGCAGTTCTTC	CASSLGSGWNEQFF
NA	NA	TRBV20-1	TRBJ1-2	TGCAGTGCTAGGGACTGGGTTGGCTACACCTTC	CSARDWVGYTF
NA	NA	TRBV3-1/TRBV3-2	TRBJ1-2	TGTGCCAGCAGCCAAGAGAGGGCCTACTATGGCTACACCTTC	CASSQERAYYGYTF
TRBD1	NA	TRBV9	TRBJ2-7	TGTGCCAGCAGCGTAGGGCGGCAGGGGGCGTACGAGCAGTACTTC	CASSVGRQGAYEQYF
NA	NA	TRBV21-1	TRBJ2-5	TGTGCCAGCAGCAAAGATCCGGGACAAGAGACCCAGTACTTC	CASSKDPGQETQYF
NA	NA	TRBV18	TRBJ2-3	TGTGCCAGCTCACCCCCGAGCACAGATACGCAGTATTTT	CASSPPSTDTQYF
NA	NA	TRBV19	TRBJ2-1	TGTGCCAGTAGTATAGGACGAGGCTCCTACAATGAGCAGTTCTTC	CASSIGRGSYNEQFF
NA	NA	TRBV7-2	TRBJ1-4	TGTGCCAGCAGCGTAAACAGGGTCGAAGAAAAACTGTTTTTT	CASSVNRVEEKLFF
NA	NA	TRBV19	TRBJ1-5	TGTGCCAGTAGTATAAGGGGGAATAGCAATCAGCCCCAGCATTTT	CASSIRGNSNQPQHF
TRBD1	NA	TRBV5-8	TRBJ1-6	TGTGCCAGCAGCTTAAGGACAGGGGGTTCACCCCTCCACTTT	CASSLRTGGSPLHF
NA	NA	TRBV6-5	TRBJ2-7	TGTGCCAGCAGCCCAGGGTCGCCCTACGAGCAGTACTTC	CASSPGSPYEQYF
NA	NA	TRBV15	TRBJ1-2	TGTGCCACCAGTCGAACGGGACAAAGAGGCTACACCTTC	CATSRTGQRGYTF
TRBD1	NA	TRBV7-9	TRBJ1-6	TGTGCCAGCAGCGCGAGACAGGGCTCATTAGATTCACCCCTCCACTTT	CASSARQGSLDSPLHF
NA	NA	TRBV7-3	TRBJ2-3	TGTGCCAGCAGCTACAGTGGGACAGATACGCAGTATTTT	CASSYSGTDTQYF
NA	NA	TRBV6-2/TRBV6-3	TRBJ1-2	TGTGCCAGCAGTTCAGGGAACTATGGCTACACCTTC	CASSSGNYGYTF
NA	NA	TRBV6-6	TRBJ1-5	TGTGCCAGCATTGGCAGTATCAATCAGCCCCAGCATTTT	CASIGSINQPQHF
NA	NA	TRBV7-3	TRBJ2-3	TGTGCCAGCAGCTCCTCGTCGGGGTTCACAGATACGCAGTATTTT	CASSSSSGFTDTQYF
NA	once	TRBV11-3	TRBJ2-1	TGTGCCAGCAGTACAGGGGGGGATGAGCAGTTCTTC	CASSTGGDEQFF
TRBD1	NA	TRBV2	TRBJ1-5	TGTGCCAGCACCCCGGAGGGGACAGACAATCAGCCCCAGCATTTT	CASTPEGTDNQPQHF
NA	NA	TRBV2	TRBJ1-1	TGTGCCAGCAGTGCGGGGATGAACACTGAAGCTTTCTTT	CASSAGMNTEAFF
TRBD1	NA	TRBV30	TRBJ1-2	TGTGCCTGGAGTTTTTCTGGACAGGGCAGGGGCTACACCTTC	CAWSFSGQGRGYTF
NA	NA	TRBV2	TRBJ2-1	TGTGCCAGTGTAGCTGTGGCCAGCTACAATGAGCAGTTCTTC	CASVAVASYNEQFF
TRBD1	NA	TRBV18	TRBJ2-3	TGTGCCAGCTCAGGGACAGGGGGAAGCACAGATACGCAGTATTTT	CASSGTGGSTDTQYF
TRBD2	NA	TRBV5-1	TRBJ2-7	TGCGCCAGCAGCTTAACGACTAGCGGGGGGGCCAGCTCCTACGAGCAGTACTTC	CASSLTTSGGASSYEQYF
NA	NA	TRBV5-1	TRBJ2-3	TGCGCCAGCAGCTTGGGTAGAGATACGCAGTATTTT	CASSLGRDTQYF
NA	once	TRBV30	TRBJ2-7	TGTGCCTGGAGTGCCGGACACTGGGGACTCTACGAGCAGTACTTC	CAWSAGHWGLYEQYF
NA	NA	TRBV7-6	TRBJ1-5	TGTGCCAGCAGCTCCACTTATGGGGGGTCGATTCAGCCCCAGCATTTT	CASSSTYGGSIQPQHF
NA	NA	TRBV5-8	TRBJ1-5	TGTGCCAGCAGCTCGGGCCCGGGGGGAGGTCAGCCCCAGCATTTT	CASSSGPGGGQPQHF
NA	NA	TRBV3-1/TRBV3-2	TRBJ1-3	TGTGCCAGCAGCCAAGATCCCAACCCCCAGTACTCTGGAAACACCATATATTTT	CASSQDPNPQYSGNTIYF
NA	NA	TRBV5-1	TRBJ1-2	TGCGCCAGCAGCGAAGGGGCTAACTATGGCTACACCTTC	CASSEGANYGYTF
NA	once	TRBV7-9	TRBJ1-3	TGTGCCAGCAGCTTAGCAGGGGTTGGAAACACCATATATTTT	CASSLAGVGNTIYF
NA	few	TRBV5-1	TRBJ1-5	TGCGCCAGCAGCTTGGACAGGGATCAGCCCCAGCATTTT	CASSLDRDQPQHF
NA	NA	TRBV7-2	TRBJ1-4	TGTGCCAGCAGCTTAGTGAGACAGCCTAATGAAAAACTGTTTTTT	CASSLVRQPNEKLFF
NA	NA	TRBV12-3/TRBV12-4	TRBJ1-2	TGTGCCAGCAGCTCAACAGGGAGCCCTGGCTACACCTTC	CASSSTGSPGYTF
NA	few	TRBV7-2	TRBJ1-1	TGTGCCAGCAGCCCTTGGGGAGGGGGTTACACTGAAGCTTTCTTT	CASSPWGGGYTEAFF
TRBD2	NA	TRBV2	TRBJ2-1	TGTGCCATCCGTAGCGGGTCGGAATACAATGAGCAGTTCTTC	CAIRSGSEYNEQFF
NA	NA	TRBV7-9	TRBJ2-7	TGTGCCAGCAGCTTAGGGCCTGCCTCCTACGAGCAGTACTTC	CASSLGPASYEQYF
TRBD2	NA	TRBV7-3	TRBJ2-1	TGTGCCAGCAGCACTATGGGACTAGCGGGGGGATATGAGCAGTTCTTC	CASSTMGLAGGYEQFF
NA	few	TRBV19	TRBJ1-2	TGTGCCAGTAGTTGGGGCACCTATGGCTACACCTTC	CASSWGTYGYTF
TRBD1	NA	TRBV9	TRBJ1-2	TGTGCCAGCAGCCCGACCGGGACAGAATATGGCTACACCTTC	CASSPTGTEYGYTF
NA	NA	TRBV5-1	TRBJ1-1	TGCGCCAGCAGCGAAGCCATTCCAAGCACTGAAGCTTTCTTT	CASSEAIPSTEAFF
NA	once	TRBV18	TRBJ2-7	TGTGCCAGCTCAGAATTTCGGGCGGGGAGCTCCTACGAGCAGTACTTC	CASSEFRAGSSYEQYF